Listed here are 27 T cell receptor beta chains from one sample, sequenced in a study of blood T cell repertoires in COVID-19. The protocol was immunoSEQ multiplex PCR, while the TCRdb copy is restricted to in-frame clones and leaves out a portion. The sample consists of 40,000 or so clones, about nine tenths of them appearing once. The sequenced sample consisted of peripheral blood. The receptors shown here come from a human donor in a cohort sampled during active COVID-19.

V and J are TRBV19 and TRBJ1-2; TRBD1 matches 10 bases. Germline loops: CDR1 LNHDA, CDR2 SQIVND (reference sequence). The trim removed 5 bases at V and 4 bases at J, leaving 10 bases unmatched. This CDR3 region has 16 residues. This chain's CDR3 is CASSLGTGALIYGYTF. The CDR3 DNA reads TGTGCCAGTAGTCTCGGGACAGGGGCTCTGATCTATGGCTACACCTTC.

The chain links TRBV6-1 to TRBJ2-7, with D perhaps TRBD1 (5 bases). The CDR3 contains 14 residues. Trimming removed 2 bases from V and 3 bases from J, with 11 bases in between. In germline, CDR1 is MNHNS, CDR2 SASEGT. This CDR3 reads CASSELQGYYEQYF. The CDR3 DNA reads TGTGCCAGCAGTGAATTGCAGGGTTACTACGAGCAGTACTTC.

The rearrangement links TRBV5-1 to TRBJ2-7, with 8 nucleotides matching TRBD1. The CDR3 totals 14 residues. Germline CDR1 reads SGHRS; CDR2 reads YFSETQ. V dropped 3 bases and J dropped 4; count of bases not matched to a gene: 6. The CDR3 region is CASSSGQGRYEQYF. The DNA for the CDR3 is TGCGCCAGCAGCTCTGGACAGGGCCGATACGAGCAGTACTTC.

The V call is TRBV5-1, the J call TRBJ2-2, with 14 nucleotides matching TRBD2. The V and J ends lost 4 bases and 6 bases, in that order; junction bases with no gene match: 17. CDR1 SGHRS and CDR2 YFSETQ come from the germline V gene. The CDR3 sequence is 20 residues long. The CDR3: CASSLNPGLAGVTRPGELFF. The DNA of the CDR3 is TGCGCCAGCAGCCTAAATCCGGGACTAGCGGGGGTGACGCGTCCCGGGGAGCTGTTTTTT.

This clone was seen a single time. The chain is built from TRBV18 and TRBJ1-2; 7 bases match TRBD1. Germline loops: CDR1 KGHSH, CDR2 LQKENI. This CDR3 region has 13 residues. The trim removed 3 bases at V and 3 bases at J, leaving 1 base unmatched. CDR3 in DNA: TGTGCCAGCTCACCGGGGACAGACTATGGCTACACCTTC. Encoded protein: CASSPGTDYGYTF.

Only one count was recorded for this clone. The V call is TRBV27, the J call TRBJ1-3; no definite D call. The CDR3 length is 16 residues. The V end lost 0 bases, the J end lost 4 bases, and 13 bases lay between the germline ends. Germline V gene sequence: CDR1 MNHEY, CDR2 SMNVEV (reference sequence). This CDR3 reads CASSLSGETAGNTIYF. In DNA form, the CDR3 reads TGTGCCAGCAGTTTATCGGGCGAAACTGCCGGAAACACCATATATTTT.

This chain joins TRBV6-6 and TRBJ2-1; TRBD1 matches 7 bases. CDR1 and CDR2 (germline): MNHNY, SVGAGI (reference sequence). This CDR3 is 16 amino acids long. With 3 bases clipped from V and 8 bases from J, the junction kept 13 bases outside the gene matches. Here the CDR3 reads CASSYDADRAVHEQFF. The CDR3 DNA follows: TGTGCCAGCAGTTATGACGCAGACAGGGCGGTACATGAGCAGTTCTTC.

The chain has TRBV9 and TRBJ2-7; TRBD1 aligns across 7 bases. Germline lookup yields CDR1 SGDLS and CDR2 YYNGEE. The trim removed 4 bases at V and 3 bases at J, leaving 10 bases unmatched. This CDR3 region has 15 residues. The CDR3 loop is CASSLEGDRHYEQYF. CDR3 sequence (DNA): TGTGCCAGCAGCCTTGAAGGGGACAGACACTACGAGCAGTACTTC.

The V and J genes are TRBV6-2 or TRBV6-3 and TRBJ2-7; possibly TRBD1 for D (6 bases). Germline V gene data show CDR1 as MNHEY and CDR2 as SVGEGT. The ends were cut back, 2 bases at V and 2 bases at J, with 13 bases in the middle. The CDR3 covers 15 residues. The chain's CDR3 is CASSYNRVAPYEQYF. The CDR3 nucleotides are TGTGCCAGCAGTTACAACAGGGTTGCCCCCTACGAGCAGTACTTC.

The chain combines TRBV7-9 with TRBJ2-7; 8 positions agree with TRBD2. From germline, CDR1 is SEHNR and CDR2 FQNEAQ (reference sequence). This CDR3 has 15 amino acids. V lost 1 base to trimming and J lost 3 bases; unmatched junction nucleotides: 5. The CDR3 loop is CASSLGASGRYEQYF. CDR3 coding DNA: TGTGCCAGCAGCTTAGGGGCTAGCGGGCGCTACGAGCAGTACTTC.

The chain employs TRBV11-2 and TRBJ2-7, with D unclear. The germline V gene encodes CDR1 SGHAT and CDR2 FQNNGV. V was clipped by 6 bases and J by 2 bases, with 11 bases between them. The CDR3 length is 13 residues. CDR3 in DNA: TGTGCCAGCAGTCCCGACTGGACCTACGAGCAGTACTTC. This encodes CASSPDWTYEQYF.

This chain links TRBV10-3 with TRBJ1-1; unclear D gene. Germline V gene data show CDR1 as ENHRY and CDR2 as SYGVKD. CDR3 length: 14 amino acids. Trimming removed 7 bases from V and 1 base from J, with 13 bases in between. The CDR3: CAITRGGQNTEAFF. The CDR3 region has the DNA TGTGCCATCACCAGAGGAGGGCAGAACACTGAAGCTTTCTTT.

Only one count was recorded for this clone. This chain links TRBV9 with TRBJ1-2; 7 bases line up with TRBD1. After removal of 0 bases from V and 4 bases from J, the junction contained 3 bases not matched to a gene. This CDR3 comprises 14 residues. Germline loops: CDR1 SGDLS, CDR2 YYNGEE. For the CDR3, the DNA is TGTGCCAGCAGCGTAGAGTCAGGGGGCTATGGCTACACCTTC. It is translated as CASSVESGGYGYTF.

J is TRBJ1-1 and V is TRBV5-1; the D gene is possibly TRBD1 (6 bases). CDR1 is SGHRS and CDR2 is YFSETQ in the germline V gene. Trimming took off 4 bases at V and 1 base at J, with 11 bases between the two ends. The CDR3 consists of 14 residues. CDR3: CASSQQTGNTEAFF. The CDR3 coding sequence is TGCGCCAGCAGCCAACAGACAGGGAACACTGAAGCTTTCTTT. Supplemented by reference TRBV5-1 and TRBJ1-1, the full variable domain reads KAGVTQTPRYLIKTRGQQVTLSCSPISGHRSVSWYQQTPGQGLQFLFEYFSETQRNKGNFPGRFSGRQFSNSRSEMNVSTLELGDSALYLCASSQQTGNTEAFFGQGTRLTVV.

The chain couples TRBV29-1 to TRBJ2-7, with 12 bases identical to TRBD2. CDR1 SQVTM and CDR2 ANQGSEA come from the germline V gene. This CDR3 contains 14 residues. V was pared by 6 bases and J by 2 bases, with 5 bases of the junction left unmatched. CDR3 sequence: CSVARLAGAYEQYF. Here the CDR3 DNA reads TGCAGCGTAGCAAGACTAGCGGGGGCCTACGAGCAGTACTTC.

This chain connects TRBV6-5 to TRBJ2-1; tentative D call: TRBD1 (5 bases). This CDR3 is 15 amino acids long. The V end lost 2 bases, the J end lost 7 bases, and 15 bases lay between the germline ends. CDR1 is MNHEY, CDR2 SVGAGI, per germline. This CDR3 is CASSYVGQGGNEQFF. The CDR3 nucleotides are TGTGCCAGCAGTTACGTCGGCCAGGGTGGGAATGAGCAGTTCTTC.

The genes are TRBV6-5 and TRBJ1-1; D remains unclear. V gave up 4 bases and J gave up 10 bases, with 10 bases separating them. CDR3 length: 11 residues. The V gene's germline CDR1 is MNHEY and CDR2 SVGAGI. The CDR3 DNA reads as TGTGCCAGCAGTTCGGACGGAGGAGCTTTCTTT. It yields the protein CASSSDGGAFF.

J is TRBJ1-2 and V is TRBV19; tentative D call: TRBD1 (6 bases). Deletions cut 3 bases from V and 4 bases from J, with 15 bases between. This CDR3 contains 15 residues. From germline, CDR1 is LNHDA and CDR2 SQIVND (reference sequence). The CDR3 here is CASSIPSGASYGYTF. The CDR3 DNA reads TGTGCCAGTAGTATCCCCTCAGGGGCTTCCTATGGCTACACCTTC. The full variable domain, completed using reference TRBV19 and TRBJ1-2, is DGGITQSPKYLFRKEGQNVTLSCEQNLNHDAMYWYRQDPGQGLRLIYYSQIVNDFQKGDIAEGYSVSREKKESFPLTVTSAQKNPTAFYLCASSIPSGASYGYTFGSGTRLTVV.

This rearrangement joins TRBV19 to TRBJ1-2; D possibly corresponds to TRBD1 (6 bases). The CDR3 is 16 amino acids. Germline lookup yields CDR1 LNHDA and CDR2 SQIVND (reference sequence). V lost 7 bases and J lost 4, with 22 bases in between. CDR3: CASTYGTGTQVYGYTF. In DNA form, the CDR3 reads TGTGCCAGTACCTACGGAACCGGGACACAAGTCTATGGCTACACCTTC.

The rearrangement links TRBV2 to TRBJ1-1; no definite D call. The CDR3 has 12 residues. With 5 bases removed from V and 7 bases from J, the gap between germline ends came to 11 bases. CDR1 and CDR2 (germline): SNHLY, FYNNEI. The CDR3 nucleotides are TGTGCCAGCAGTATAATGAAACTTGAAGCTTTCTTT. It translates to CASSIMKLEAFF.

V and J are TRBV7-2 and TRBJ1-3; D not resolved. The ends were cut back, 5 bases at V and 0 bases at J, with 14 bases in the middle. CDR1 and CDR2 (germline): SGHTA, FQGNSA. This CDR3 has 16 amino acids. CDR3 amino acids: CASSTYLGSSGNTIYF. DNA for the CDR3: TGTGCCAGCAGCACCTATCTAGGAAGCTCTGGAAACACCATATATTTT.

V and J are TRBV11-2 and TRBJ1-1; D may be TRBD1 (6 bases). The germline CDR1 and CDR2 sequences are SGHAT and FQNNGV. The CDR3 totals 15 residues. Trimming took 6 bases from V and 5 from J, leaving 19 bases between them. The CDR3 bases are TGTGCCAGCAGGGGTAACAGGGCGCGAGGGACTGAAGCTTTCTTT. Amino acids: CASRGNRARGTEAFF.

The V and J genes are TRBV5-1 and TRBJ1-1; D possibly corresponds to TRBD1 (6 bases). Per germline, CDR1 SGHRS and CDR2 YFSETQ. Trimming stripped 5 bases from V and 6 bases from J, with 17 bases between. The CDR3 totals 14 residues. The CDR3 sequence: CASRATGTPAEAFF. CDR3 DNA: TGCGCCAGCAGAGCCACCGGGACACCAGCTGAAGCTTTCTTT.

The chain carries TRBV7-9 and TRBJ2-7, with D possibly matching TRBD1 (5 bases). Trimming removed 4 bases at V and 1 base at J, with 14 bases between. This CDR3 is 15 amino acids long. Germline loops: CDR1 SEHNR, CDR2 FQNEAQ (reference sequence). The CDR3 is CASSYQGRRSYEQYF. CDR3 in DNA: TGTGCCAGCAGCTATCAGGGAAGGCGATCCTACGAGCAGTACTTC.

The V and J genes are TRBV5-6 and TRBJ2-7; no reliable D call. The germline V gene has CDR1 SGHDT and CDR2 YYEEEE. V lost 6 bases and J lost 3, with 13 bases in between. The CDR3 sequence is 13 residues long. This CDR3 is CASTKDNYYEQYF. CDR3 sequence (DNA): TGTGCCAGCACCAAGGATAACTACTACGAGCAGTACTTC. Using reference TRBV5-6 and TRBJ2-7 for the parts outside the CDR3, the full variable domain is DAGVTQSPTHLIKTRGQQVTLRCSPKSGHDTVSWYQQALGQGPQFIFQYYEEEERQRGNFPDRFSGHQFPNYSSELNVNALLLGDSALYLCASTKDNYYEQYFGPGTRLTVT.

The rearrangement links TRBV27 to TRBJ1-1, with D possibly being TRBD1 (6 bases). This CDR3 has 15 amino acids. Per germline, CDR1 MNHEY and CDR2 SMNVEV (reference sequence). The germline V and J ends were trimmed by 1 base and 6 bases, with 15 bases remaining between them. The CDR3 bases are TGTGCCAGCAGTTTATACAGGGCTTCTTTACCTGAAGCTTTCTTT. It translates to CASSLYRASLPEAFF.

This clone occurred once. Here the CDR3 reads CASSLETSSPLQQYF. For the CDR3, the DNA is TGCGCCAGCAGCTTGGAAACTAGCTCGCCCCTACAGCAGTACTTC. This chain joins TRBV5-1 and TRBJ2-7, with D perhaps TRBD2 (6 bases). This CDR3 region has 15 residues. V dropped 0 bases and J dropped 8 bases, with 18 bases sitting between them. From germline, CDR1 is SGHRS and CDR2 YFSETQ.